The 32 T cell receptor beta chains below all came from one sample that was sequenced in a study of T cell repertoires in cytomegalovirus infection. TCRdb reanalysed the reads using MiXCR and keeps one entry per CDR3 protein. The repertoire holds 130,000 or so distinct CDR3 sequences, with about 6% as singletons. The specimen sequenced was PBMCs. These receptors were collected from a human donor in good health (CMV status not recorded). Some clones in this sample may be carry-over from other donors' samples.

There are many counts of this clonotype. This chain links TRBV16 with TRBJ1-2, with TRBD1 identical over 9 bases. This CDR3 contains 16 residues. Germline-derived CDR1 and CDR2 are KGHSY and FQNENV. V lost 5 bases and J lost 8; bases outside the gene matches: 15. CDR3 nucleotides: TGTGCCAGCAGCGGACTGGGACAGGGTACCTACTGGGGCTACACCTTC. Translation gives CASSGLGQGTYWGYTF.

This clonotype showed up just a few times. The chain employs TRBV7-4 and TRBJ2-2, with 7 bases that match TRBD2. The V segment lost 2 bases and the J segment 5 bases; nucleotides outside the gene matches: 5. CDR3 length: 15 amino acids. The germline CDR1 and CDR2 sequences are SGHVT and SQSDAQ. CDR3: CASSLFAGGTGELFF. In DNA form, the CDR3 reads TGTGCCAGCAGCTTATTCGCCGGGGGGACCGGGGAGCTGTTTTTT.

This clonotype was counted only a few times. This sequence joins TRBV7-2 and TRBJ1-6; the D gene is possibly TRBD1 (5 bases). The CDR3 totals 14 residues. The V end lost 3 bases, the J end lost 5 bases, and 8 bases lay between the germline ends. The germline gives CDR1 SGHTA, CDR2 FQGNSA. CDR3 residues: CASSFPGNNSPLHF. Here the CDR3 DNA reads TGTGCCAGCAGCTTCCCAGGGAATAATTCACCCCTCCACTTT.

The table lists this clonotype with many counts. V gene TRBV7-2 combines with J gene TRBJ2-7; D gene ambiguous. Per germline, CDR1 SGHTA and CDR2 FQGNSA. The CDR3 sequence is 16 residues long. V lost 2 bases and J 3 bases, leaving 17 bases between the germline ends. The CDR3 DNA follows: TGTGCCAGCAGCTTATCGTCTTTCGAAGCGTTCTACGAGCAGTACTTC. Translated: CASSLSSFEAFYEQYF. The variable domain in full, completed from reference TRBV7-2 and TRBJ2-7, reads GAGVSQSPSNKVTEKGKDVELRCDPISGHTALYWYRQSLGQGLEFLIYFQGNSAPDKSGLPSDRFSAERTGGSVSTLTIQRTQQEDSAVYLCASSLSSFEAFYEQYFGPGTRLTVT.

This clonotype was recorded many times. The J gene is TRBJ1-5, the V gene TRBV12-3 or TRBV12-4; TRBD1 might be the D (5 bases). The CDR3 is 16 residues long. V shed 6 bases and J shed 1 base, with 16 bases lying between them. Written as DNA, the CDR3 is TGTGCCAGCAGCCCGGGACTCCGACTAAGCAATCAGCCCCAGCATTTT. Protein sequence: CASSPGLRLSNQPQHF.

In this sample, this clonotype turned up many times. The chain combines TRBV7-6 with TRBJ2-2, with no clear D. The germline V and J ends were trimmed by 3 bases and 2 bases, with 13 bases remaining between them. Germline lookup yields CDR1 SGHVS and CDR2 FNYEAQ. This CDR3 region has 16 residues. The CDR3 is CASSFGVPGNTGELFF. CDR3 nucleotides: TGTGCCAGCAGCTTTGGGGTTCCGGGCAACACCGGGGAGCTGTTTTTT.

Only a few counts were recorded for this clonotype. V usage is TRBV6-1 and J usage is TRBJ2-7, with TRBD2 matching over 10 bases. CDR1 and CDR2 (germline): MNHNS, SASEGT. This CDR3 is 13 amino acids long. V was pared by 8 bases and J by 5 bases, with 6 bases of the junction left unmatched. The CDR3 coding sequence is TGTGCCAGCCTGCTAGCGGGGGTGAACGAGCAGTACTTC. It yields the protein CASLLAGVNEQYF.

This clonotype occurred many times. The V gene is TRBV19, the J gene TRBJ2-6, with D possibly TRBD1 on 5 matching bases. V was pared by 0 bases and J by 2 bases, with 14 bases between. From germline, CDR1 is LNHDA and CDR2 SQIVND (reference sequence). CDR3 length: 18 amino acids. The CDR3 DNA follows: TGTGCCAGTAGTATAGAGGGGCGGATTGCTCCTGGGGCCAACGTCCTGACTTTC. Translated: CASSIEGRIAPGANVLTF.

There are many counts of this clonotype. The chain recombines TRBV5-5 with TRBJ2-1; 8 bases align to TRBD1. V dropped 0 bases and J dropped 9; count of bases not matched to a gene: 8. Germline CDR1 is SGHKS and CDR2 is YYEKEE (reference sequence). This CDR3 has 15 amino acids. The CDR3 region is CASSLALGQGTEQFF. As DNA, the CDR3 is TGTGCCAGCAGCTTGGCCCTCGGACAGGGAACTGAGCAGTTCTTC.

There are many counts of this clonotype. The chain employs TRBV2 and TRBJ2-7, with a possible D match to TRBD1 (6 bases). The CDR3 consists of 16 residues. Germline lookup yields CDR1 SNHLY and CDR2 FYNNEI. Trimming cost V 4 bases and J 2 bases, with 18 bases left between them. The CDR3: CASSASGTIITYEQYF. The CDR3 DNA follows: TGTGCCAGCAGTGCCTCGGGGACAATTATTACCTACGAGCAGTACTTC.

This clonotype was seen many times. V is TRBV28 and J is TRBJ2-5, with 12 bases lining up with TRBD2. Germline V gives CDR1 MDHEN, CDR2 SYDVKM. CDR3 length equals 15 residues. The J segment lost 4 bases and the V segment lost 5 bases, leaving 5 bases of the junction unmatched. CDR3 sequence: CASSLGLAGLETQYF. CDR3 in DNA: TGTGCCAGCAGTCTCGGACTAGCGGGGTTAGAGACCCAGTACTTC. The full variable domain, rest sourced from reference TRBV28 and TRBJ2-5, is DVKVTQSSRYLVKRTGEKVFLECVQDMDHENMFWYRQDPGLGLRLIYFSYDVKMKEKGDIPEGYSVSREKKERFSLILESASTNQTSMYLCASSLGLAGLETQYFGPGTRLLVL.

In this sample, this clonotype turned up many times. CDR3 region: CASSLNLMDTEAFF. CDR3 bases: TGTGCCAGCAGCTTGAACCTGATGGACACTGAAGCTTTCTTT. The rearrangement links TRBV13 to TRBJ1-1, with D uncertain. In germline, CDR1 is PRHDT, CDR2 FYEKMQ (reference sequence). This CDR3 contains 14 residues. Trimming cost V 3 bases and J 3 bases, with 11 bases left between them.

This clonotype was seen many times. The CDR3 loop reads CASRLAGVTDTQYF. CDR3 DNA: TGTGCCAGCAGACTAGCGGGGGTCACAGATACGCAGTATTTT. The chain combines TRBV7-9 with TRBJ2-3, with 11 bases lining up with TRBD2. The germline CDR1 and CDR2 sequences are SEHNR and FQNEAQ (reference sequence). V lost 6 bases and J lost 2; bases outside the gene matches: 1. The CDR3 has 14 residues.

The table lists this clonotype with many counts. The gene calls are TRBV7-2 and TRBJ2-7; D is ambiguous. Looked up from germline, CDR1 is SGHTA and CDR2 is FQGNSA. V was cut by 2 bases and J by 3 bases, with 14 bases left in between. The CDR3 consists of 15 residues. CDR3 DNA: TGTGCCAGCAGCTTAACGGTTCGAGCGAGCTACGAGCAGTACTTC. Translated, it gives CASSLTVRASYEQYF. Using reference TRBV7-2 and TRBJ2-7 for the parts outside the CDR3, the full variable domain is GAGVSQSPSNKVTEKGKDVELRCDPISGHTALYWYRQSLGQGLEFLIYFQGNSAPDKSGLPSDRFSAERTGGSVSTLTIQRTQQEDSAVYLCASSLTVRASYEQYFGPGTRLTVT.

This clonotype has ten or more counts. J is TRBJ2-3 and V is TRBV7-3, with D tentatively TRBD2 (5 bases). CDR3 length equals 13 residues. From germline, CDR1 is SGHTA and CDR2 FQGTGA. The ends were cut back, 5 bases at V and 10 bases at J, with 16 bases in the middle. CDR3 sequence (DNA): TGTGCCAGCAGCCCCGGATCGGGGTCGGCGCAGTATTTT. Protein sequence: CASSPGSGSAQYF.

This clonotype was found many times. CDR3 protein: CASSFSGQNTEAFF. In DNA, the CDR3 is TGTGCCAGCAGTTTTTCCGGACAGAACACTGAAGCTTTCTTT. This chain connects TRBV12-3 or TRBV12-4 to TRBJ1-1; D possibly corresponds to TRBD1 (5 bases). The CDR3 contains 14 residues. Trimming stripped 3 bases from V and 1 base from J, with 9 bases between.

A word on this clonotype: A single base separates this from a much larger clone, so it may be a read error. V usage is TRBV7-4 and J usage is TRBJ2-3, with D possibly TRBD1 on 5 matching bases. The CDR3 runs 14 residues. The germline V gene encodes CDR1 SGHVT and CDR2 SQSDAQ. Trimming cost V 2 bases and J 4 bases, with 10 bases left between them. CDR3 in DNA: TGTGCCAGCAGCTTAAGTGGGGCCGCAGATACGCAGTATTTT. It yields the protein CASSLSGAADTQYF.

This clonotype was found many times. The chain carries TRBV6-2 or TRBV6-3 and TRBJ1-1; 11 nucleotides match TRBD1. Looked up from germline, CDR1 is MNHEY and CDR2 is SVGEGT. The CDR3 loop spans 15 amino acids. J gave up 6 bases and V 0 bases, and 3 bases lay outside the gene matches. In DNA form, the CDR3 reads TGTGCCAGCAGTTACTCGAGGACAGGGGGCTCTGAAGCTTTCTTT. It yields the protein CASSYSRTGGSEAFF.

This clonotype was observed many times. The rearrangement joins TRBV2 to TRBJ2-5, with TRBD1 identical over 11 bases. Trimming took 5 bases from V and 6 from J; bases not matched to a gene: 8. The length of the CDR3 is 15 residues. CDR1 is SNHLY and CDR2 is FYNNEI in the germline V gene. In DNA, the CDR3 is TGTGCCAGCAGTCTTGGACAGGGGGCGTTGCAGACCCAGTACTTC. Translation gives CASSLGQGALQTQYF. Variable domain in full (rest from reference TRBV2 and TRBJ2-5): EPEVTQTPSHQVTQMGQEVILRCVPISNHLYFYWYRQILGQKVEFLVSFYNNEISEKSEIFDDQFSVERPDGSNFTLKIRSTKLEDSAMYFCASSLGQGALQTQYFGPGTRLLVL.

This clonotype was observed many times. The chain couples TRBV19 to TRBJ2-6; D remains unclear. The CDR3 has 14 amino acids. The ends were cut back, 8 bases at V and 0 bases at J, with 8 bases in the middle. Per germline, CDR1 LNHDA and CDR2 SQIVND (reference sequence). CDR3 sequence (DNA): TGTGCCAGTCGAGTCACCTCTGGGGCCAACGTCCTGACTTTC. Its protein product is CASRVTSGANVLTF.

There are many counts of this clonotype. The gene calls are TRBV19 and TRBJ1-5, with 8 bases matching TRBD1. The CDR3 spans 13 residues. Germline loops: CDR1 LNHDA, CDR2 SQIVND (reference sequence). V trimming: 9 bases; J trimming: 5 bases; junction bases outside the gene matches: 6. The DNA of the CDR3 is TGTGCCAGCCGACTGGACAGGGATCAGCCCCAGCATTTT. It is translated as CASRLDRDQPQHF.

This clonotype is a singleton in its sample. This chain connects TRBV4-2 to TRBJ2-7; D unresolved. The CDR3 extends over 16 amino acids. V shed 1 base and J shed 2 bases, with 15 bases lying between them. CDR1 and CDR2 (germline): LGHNA, YNFKEQ. CDR3 in DNA: TGTGCCAGCAGCCAAGGGCCTAATCAGCTTCCCTACGAGCAGTACTTC. Encoded protein: CASSQGPNQLPYEQYF.

This clonotype was seen only a few times. This chain links TRBV20-1 with TRBJ1-6; 7 nucleotides match TRBD1. The CDR3 covers 15 residues. Germline trimming cut 2 bases from V and 4 bases from J; bases unmatched to any gene: 5. Germline-derived CDR1 and CDR2 are DFQATT and SNEGSKA (reference sequence). The CDR3 region has the DNA TGCAGTGCTAGACCCGGGACAGTTTATAATTCACCCCTCCACTTT. It yields the protein CSARPGTVYNSPLHF.

This clonotype was detected ten times or more. This sequence joins TRBV7-2 and TRBJ1-6; D is uncertain. The germline V gene encodes CDR1 SGHTA and CDR2 FQGNSA. With 5 bases removed from V and 6 bases from J, the gap between germline ends came to 14 bases. This CDR3 is 15 amino acids long. CDR3 region: CASSPTIRLNSPLHF. The CDR3 region has the DNA TGTGCCAGCAGCCCGACTATTAGGCTTAATTCACCCCTCCACTTT.

CDR3 amino acids: CASSRGMNQPQHF. CDR3 sequence (DNA): TGTGCCAGTTCCAGGGGGATGAATCAGCCCCAGCATTTT. This rearrangement joins TRBV19 to TRBJ1-5, with 7 bases lining up with TRBD1. CDR3 length: 13 amino acids. Germline CDR1 is LNHDA and CDR2 is SQIVND (reference sequence). The V segment lost 8 bases and the J segment 4 bases; nucleotides outside the gene matches: 5.

This clonotype was counted between two and nine times. The chain uses TRBV11-2 and TRBJ2-3, with 8 bases that match TRBD2. The CDR3 runs 15 residues. Germline CDR1 and CDR2: SGHAT and FQNNGV. The V gene end was trimmed by 3 bases and the J gene end by 5 bases; junction bases not matched to a gene: 7. The CDR3 DNA follows: TGTGCCAGCAGCTTCCTAGCGGGCCAGGGAGATACGCAGTATTTT. Protein product: CASSFLAGQGDTQYF.

In its sample, this clonotype was seen many times. The CDR3 region is CSVDWQGEQYF. DNA of the CDR3: TGCAGCGTTGACTGGCAGGGGGAGCAGTACTTC. The chain is built from TRBV29-1 and TRBJ2-7; tentatively, D is TRBD1 (6 bases). V lost 3 bases and J 7 bases, leaving 10 bases between the germline ends. Germline-derived CDR1 and CDR2 are SQVTM and ANQGSEA. This CDR3 spans 11 amino acids.

At least ten counts were recorded for this clonotype. This sequence joins TRBV7-2 and TRBJ1-2; TRBD1 agrees at 7 bases. Trimming took 1 base from V and 7 from J; bases not matched to a gene: 6. The germline CDR1 and CDR2 sequences are SGHTA and FQGNSA. The CDR3 loop spans 14 amino acids. CDR3 loop: CASSLGQGESGYTF. The CDR3 DNA follows: TGTGCCAGCAGCTTAGGACAGGGAGAGTCTGGCTACACCTTC.

Many counts were recorded for this clonotype. The V gene is TRBV7-2, the J gene TRBJ2-1; 9 bases agree with TRBD2. The germline V gene encodes CDR1 SGHTA and CDR2 FQGNSA. The CDR3 covers 15 residues. The J segment lost 7 bases and the V segment lost 5 bases, leaving 9 bases of the junction unmatched. This CDR3 is CASSPQAGGGNEQFF. The CDR3 DNA follows: TGTGCCAGCAGCCCCCAAGCGGGGGGAGGGAATGAGCAGTTCTTC.

There are many counts of this clonotype. This rearrangement joins TRBV7-9 to TRBJ2-7; D remains ambiguous. Germline lookup yields CDR1 SEHNR and CDR2 FQNEAQ (reference sequence). V lost 3 bases, J lost 0 bases, and 12 bases lay in between. There are 15 residues in the CDR3. The DNA of the CDR3 is TGTGCCAGCAGCTTCGACTCTCAACCCTCCTACGAGCAGTACTTC. Translated: CASSFDSQPSYEQYF.

This clonotype was detected ten times or more. The chain joins TRBV12-3 or TRBV12-4 to TRBJ2-7, with a tentative D call TRBD2 (6 bases). The CDR3 consists of 15 residues. V lost 2 bases and J lost 2, with 13 bases in between. CDR3 sequence (DNA): TGTGCCAGCAGTTTACAGCCCGGGGGTCCCTACGAGCAGTACTTC. Protein product: CASSLQPGGPYEQYF.

This clonotype has a count of ten or more. The chain employs TRBV7-2 and TRBJ1-1; D is undetermined. The CDR3 has 14 residues. The germline V gene encodes CDR1 SGHTA and CDR2 FQGNSA. V lost 2 bases to trimming and J lost 1 base, with 8 bases between them. Written as DNA, the CDR3 is TGTGCCAGCAGCTTAACCGAAGGGAACACTGAAGCTTTCTTT. Its protein product is CASSLTEGNTEAFF.